The following is a T cell receptor (beta chain) sequence with its context. Its antigen is not identified. CDR1 GTSNPN and CDR2 SVGIG come from the germline V gene (reference sequence). Trimming shortened V by 1 base and J by 1 base, and 16 bases separated the two germline ends. The CDR3 extends over 16 amino acids. This specimen belongs to a study of shared clonotypes between healthy human individuals. Libraries were prepared by immunoSEQ multiplex PCR; TCRdb keeps only in-frame clonotypes and omits some of them. The sample lists roughly 2.5 million clones, around 94% seen once, with over 0.12% in the top ten. Study observations and caveats: Blood was the sole source, and tissue repertoires probably differ.

Sample: naive CD4+ T cells sorted from blood. Subset here: CD45RA+ positively selected. This TCR derives from a young man in good health. V and J are TRBV30 and TRBJ1-2; D unclear. In nucleotides, the CDR3 is TGTGCCTGGAGTGCCTCTGAGGGCAGATTTAACTATGGCTACACCTTC. As protein: CAWSASEGRFNYGYTF.